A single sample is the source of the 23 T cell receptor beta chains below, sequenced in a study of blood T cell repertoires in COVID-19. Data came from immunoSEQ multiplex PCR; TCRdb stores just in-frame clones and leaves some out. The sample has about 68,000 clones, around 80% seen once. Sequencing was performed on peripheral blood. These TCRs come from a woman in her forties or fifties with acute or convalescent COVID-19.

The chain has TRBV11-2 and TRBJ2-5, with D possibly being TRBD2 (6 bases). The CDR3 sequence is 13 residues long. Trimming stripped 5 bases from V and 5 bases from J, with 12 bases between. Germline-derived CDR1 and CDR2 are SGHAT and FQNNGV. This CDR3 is CASSPGTSETQYF. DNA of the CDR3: TGTGCCAGCAGCCCCGGGACTTCGGAGACCCAGTACTTC.

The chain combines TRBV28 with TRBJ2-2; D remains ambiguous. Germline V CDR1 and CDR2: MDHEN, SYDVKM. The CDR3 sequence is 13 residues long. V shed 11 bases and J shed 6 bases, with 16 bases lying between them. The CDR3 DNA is TGTGCCGGTCGGTCGGGTGAGGCCGGGGAGCTGTTTTTT. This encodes CAGRSGEAGELFF. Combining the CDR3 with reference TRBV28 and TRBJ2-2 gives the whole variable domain DVKVTQSSRYLVKRTGEKVFLECVQDMDHENMFWYRQDPGLGLRLIYFSYDVKMKEKGDIPEGYSVSREKKERFSLILESASTNQTSMYLCAGRSGEAGELFFGEGSRLTVL.

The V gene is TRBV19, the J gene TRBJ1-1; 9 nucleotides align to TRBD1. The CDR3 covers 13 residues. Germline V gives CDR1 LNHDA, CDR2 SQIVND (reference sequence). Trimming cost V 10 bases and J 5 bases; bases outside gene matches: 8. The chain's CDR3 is CATKDRGGTEAFF. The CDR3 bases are TGTGCCACTAAGGACAGGGGAGGAACTGAAGCTTTCTTT.

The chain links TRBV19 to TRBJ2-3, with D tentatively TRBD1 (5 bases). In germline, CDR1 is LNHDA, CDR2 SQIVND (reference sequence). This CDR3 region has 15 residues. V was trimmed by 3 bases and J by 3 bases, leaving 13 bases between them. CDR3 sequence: CASSIPRGQTDTQYF. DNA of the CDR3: TGTGCCAGTAGTATCCCCCGCGGACAAACAGATACGCAGTATTTT.

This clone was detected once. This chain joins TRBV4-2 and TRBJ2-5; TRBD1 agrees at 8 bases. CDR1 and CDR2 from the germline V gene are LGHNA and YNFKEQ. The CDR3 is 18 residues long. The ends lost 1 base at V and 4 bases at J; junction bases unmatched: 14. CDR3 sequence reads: CASSQVYSTGVYLETQYF. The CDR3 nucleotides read TGTGCCAGCAGCCAAGTTTATTCGACAGGGGTGTATTTAGAGACCCAGTACTTC.

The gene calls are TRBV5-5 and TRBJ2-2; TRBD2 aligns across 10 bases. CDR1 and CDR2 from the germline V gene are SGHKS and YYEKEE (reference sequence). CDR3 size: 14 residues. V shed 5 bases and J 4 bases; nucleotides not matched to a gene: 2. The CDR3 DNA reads TGTGCCAGCAGTAGACTAGCGGGCACCGGGGAGCTGTTTTTT. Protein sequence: CASSRLAGTGELFF.

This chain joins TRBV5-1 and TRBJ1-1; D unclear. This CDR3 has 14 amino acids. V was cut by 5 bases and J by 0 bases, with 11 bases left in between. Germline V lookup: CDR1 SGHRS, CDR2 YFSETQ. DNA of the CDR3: TGCGCCAGCAGTTACCACACAGTGAACACTGAAGCTTTCTTT. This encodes CASSYHTVNTEAFF. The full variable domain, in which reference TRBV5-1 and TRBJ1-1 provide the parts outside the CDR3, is KAGVTQTPRYLIKTRGQQVTLSCSPISGHRSVSWYQQTPGQGLQFLFEYFSETQRNKGNFPGRFSGRQFSNSRSEMNVSTLELGDSALYLCASSYHTVNTEAFFGQGTRLTVV.

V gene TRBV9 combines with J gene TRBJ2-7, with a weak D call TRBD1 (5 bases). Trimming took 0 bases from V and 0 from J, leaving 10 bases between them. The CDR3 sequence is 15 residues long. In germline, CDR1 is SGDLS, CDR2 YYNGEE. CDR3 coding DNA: TGTGCCAGCAGCGTAGAGGGGAATCCCTCCTACGAGCAGTACTTC. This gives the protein CASSVEGNPSYEQYF.

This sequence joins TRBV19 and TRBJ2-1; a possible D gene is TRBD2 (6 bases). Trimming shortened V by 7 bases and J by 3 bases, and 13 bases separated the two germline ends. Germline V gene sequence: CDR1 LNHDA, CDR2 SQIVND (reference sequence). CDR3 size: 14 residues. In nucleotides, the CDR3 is TGTGCCAGTAAGGGAGGCAGGGTCTACAATGAGCAGTTCTTC. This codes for CASKGGRVYNEQFF.

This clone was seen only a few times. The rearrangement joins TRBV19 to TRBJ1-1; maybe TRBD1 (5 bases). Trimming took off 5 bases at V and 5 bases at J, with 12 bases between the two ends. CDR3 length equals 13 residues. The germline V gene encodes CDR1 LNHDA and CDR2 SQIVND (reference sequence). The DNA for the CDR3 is TGTGCCAGTAGTCTCACCAGGGATACTGAAGCTTTCTTT. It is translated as CASSLTRDTEAFF. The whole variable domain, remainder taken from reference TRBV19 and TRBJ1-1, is DGGITQSPKYLFRKEGQNVTLSCEQNLNHDAMYWYRQDPGQGLRLIYYSQIVNDFQKGDIAEGYSVSREKKESFPLTVTSAQKNPTAFYLCASSLTRDTEAFFGQGTRLTVV.

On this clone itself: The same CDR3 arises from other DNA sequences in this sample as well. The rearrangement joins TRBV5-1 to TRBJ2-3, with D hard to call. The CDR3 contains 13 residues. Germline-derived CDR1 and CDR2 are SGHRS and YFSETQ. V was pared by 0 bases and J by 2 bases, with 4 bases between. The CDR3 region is CASSLGHTDTQYF. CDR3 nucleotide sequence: TGCGCCAGCAGCTTGGGACACACAGATACGCAGTATTTT.

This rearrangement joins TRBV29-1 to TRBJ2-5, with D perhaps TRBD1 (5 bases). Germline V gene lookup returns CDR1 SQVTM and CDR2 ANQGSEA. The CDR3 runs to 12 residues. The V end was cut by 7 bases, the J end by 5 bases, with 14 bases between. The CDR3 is CSEAGPRETQYF. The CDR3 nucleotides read TGCAGCGAGGCAGGGCCTCGGGAGACCCAGTACTTC.

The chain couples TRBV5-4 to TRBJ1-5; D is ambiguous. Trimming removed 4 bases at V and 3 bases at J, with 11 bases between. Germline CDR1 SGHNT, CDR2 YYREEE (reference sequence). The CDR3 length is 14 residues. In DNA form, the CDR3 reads TGTGCCAGCAGCATAGACAAAGCCAATCAGCCCCAGCATTTT. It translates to CASSIDKANQPQHF.

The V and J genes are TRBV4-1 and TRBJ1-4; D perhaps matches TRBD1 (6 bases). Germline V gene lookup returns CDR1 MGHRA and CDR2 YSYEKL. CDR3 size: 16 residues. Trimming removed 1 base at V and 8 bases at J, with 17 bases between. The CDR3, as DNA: TGCGCCAGCAGCCAAGCTCCCGGGACAAGGACCGAAAAACTGTTTTTT. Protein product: CASSQAPGTRTEKLFF.

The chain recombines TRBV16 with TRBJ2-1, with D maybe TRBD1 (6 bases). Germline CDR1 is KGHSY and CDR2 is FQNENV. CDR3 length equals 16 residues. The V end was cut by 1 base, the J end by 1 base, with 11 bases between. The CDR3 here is CASSQFPQGSYNEQFF. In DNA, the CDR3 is TGTGCCAGCAGCCAATTCCCACAGGGATCCTACAATGAGCAGTTCTTC.

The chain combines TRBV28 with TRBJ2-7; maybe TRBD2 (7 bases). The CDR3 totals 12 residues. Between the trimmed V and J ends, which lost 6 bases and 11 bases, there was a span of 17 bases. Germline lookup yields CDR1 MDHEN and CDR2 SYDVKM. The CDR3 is CASSTGGLREYF. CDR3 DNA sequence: TGTGCCAGCAGCACCGGGGGGCTAAGAGAGTACTTC.

The CDR3 loop is CASSPGTSGRGNEQFF. Here the CDR3 DNA reads TGTGCCAGCAGCCCGGGGACTAGCGGGAGGGGTAATGAGCAGTTCTTC. The rearrangement uses TRBV6-2 or TRBV6-3 and TRBJ2-1, with 16 bases that match TRBD2. V lost 6 bases and J lost 7; bases outside the gene matches: 6. The CDR3 extends over 16 amino acids. Germline V gene sequence: CDR1 MNHEY, CDR2 SVGEGT.

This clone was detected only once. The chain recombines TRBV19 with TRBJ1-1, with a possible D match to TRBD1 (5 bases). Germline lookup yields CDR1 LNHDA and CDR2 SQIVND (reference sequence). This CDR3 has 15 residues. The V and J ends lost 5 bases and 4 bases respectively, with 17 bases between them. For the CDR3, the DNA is TGTGCCAGTAGTTCTAGGCCTGGGGGGGGCACTGAAGCTTTCTTT. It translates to CASSSRPGGGTEAFF.

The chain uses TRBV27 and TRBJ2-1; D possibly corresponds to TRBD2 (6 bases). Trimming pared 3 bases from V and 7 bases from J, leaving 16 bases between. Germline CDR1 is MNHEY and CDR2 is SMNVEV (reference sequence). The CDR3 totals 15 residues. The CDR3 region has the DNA TGTGCCAGCAGTTTGAGCGGAGGGGCCTTTAATGAGCAGTTCTTC. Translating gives CASSLSGGAFNEQFF.

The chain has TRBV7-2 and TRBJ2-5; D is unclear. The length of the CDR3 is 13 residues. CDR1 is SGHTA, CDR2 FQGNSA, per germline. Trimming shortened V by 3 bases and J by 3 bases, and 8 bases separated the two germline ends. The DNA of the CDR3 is TGTGCCAGCAGCTTGGTAGTAAAAGAGACCCAGTACTTC. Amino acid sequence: CASSLVVKETQYF.

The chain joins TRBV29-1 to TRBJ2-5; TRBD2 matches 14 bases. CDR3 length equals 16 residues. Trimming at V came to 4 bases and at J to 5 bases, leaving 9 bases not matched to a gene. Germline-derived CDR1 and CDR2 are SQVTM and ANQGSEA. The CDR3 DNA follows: TGCAGCGTTGCTGGGGGGACTAGCGGGAGTATGGAGACCCAGTACTTC. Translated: CSVAGGTSGSMETQYF.

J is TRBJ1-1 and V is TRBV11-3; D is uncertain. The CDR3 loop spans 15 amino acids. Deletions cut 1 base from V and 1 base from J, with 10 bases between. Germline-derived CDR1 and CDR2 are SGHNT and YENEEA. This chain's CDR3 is CASSLGGGWNTEAFF. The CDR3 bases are TGTGCCAGCAGCTTAGGCGGCGGATGGAACACTGAAGCTTTCTTT.

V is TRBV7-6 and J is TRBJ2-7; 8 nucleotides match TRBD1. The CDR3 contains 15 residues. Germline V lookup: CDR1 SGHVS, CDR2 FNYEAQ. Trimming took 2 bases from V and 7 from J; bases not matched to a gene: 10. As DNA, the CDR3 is TGTGCCAGCAGCTTAAGGAGACAGGGGCTCTTGGAGCAGTACTTC. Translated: CASSLRRQGLLEQYF.